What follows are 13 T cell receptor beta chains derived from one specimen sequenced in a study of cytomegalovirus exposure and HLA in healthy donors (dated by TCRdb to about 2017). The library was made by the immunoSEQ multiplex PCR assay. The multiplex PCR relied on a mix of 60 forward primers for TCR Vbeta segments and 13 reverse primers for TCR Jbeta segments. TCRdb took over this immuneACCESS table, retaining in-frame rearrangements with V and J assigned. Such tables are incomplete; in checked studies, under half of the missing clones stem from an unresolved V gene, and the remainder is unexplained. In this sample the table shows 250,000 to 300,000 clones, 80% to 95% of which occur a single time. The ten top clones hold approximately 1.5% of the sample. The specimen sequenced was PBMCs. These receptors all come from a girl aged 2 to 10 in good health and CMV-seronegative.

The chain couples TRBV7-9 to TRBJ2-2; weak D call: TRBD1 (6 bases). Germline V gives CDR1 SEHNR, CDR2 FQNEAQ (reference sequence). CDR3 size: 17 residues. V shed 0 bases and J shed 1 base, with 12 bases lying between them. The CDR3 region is CASSLAVDRLNTGELFF. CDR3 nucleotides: TGTGCCAGCAGCTTAGCTGTCGACAGGTTGAACACCGGGGAGCTGTTTTTT.

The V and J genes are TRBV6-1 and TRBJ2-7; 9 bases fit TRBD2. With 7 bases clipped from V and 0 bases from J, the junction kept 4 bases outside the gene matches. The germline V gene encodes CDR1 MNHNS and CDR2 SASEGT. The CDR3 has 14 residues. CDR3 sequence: CASKRGAVSYEQYF. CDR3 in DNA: TGTGCCAGCAAGCGGGGGGCCGTCTCCTACGAGCAGTACTTC.

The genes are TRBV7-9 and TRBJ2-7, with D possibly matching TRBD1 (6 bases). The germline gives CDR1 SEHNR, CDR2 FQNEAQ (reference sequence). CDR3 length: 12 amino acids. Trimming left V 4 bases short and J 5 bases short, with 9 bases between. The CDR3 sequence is CASSSDSHEQYF. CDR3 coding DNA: TGTGCCAGCAGCTCGGACAGCCACGAGCAGTACTTC.

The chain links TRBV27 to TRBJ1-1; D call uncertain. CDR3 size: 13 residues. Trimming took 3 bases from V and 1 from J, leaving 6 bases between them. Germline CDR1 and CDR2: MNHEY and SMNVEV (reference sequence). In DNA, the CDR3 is TGTGCCAGCAGTTTGATGAGGAACACTGAAGCTTTCTTT. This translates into CASSLMRNTEAFF.

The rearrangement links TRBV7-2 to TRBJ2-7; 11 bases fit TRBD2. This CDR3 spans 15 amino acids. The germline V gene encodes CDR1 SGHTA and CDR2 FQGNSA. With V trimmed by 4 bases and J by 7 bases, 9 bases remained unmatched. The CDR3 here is CASSSATSGIVEQYF. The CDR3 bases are TGTGCCAGCAGCTCAGCGACTAGCGGGATAGTTGAGCAGTACTTC.

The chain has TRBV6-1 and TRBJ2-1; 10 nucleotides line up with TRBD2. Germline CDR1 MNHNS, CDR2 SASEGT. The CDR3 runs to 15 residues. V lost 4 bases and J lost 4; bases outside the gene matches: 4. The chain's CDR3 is CASSASSGGYNEQFF. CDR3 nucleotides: TGTGCCAGCAGTGCGTCTAGCGGGGGATACAATGAGCAGTTCTTC.

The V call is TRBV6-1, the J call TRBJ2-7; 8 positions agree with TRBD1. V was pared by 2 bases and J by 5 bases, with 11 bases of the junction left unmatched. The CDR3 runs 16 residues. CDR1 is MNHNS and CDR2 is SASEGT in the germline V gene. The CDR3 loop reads CASSETLGQGANEQYF. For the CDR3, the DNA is TGTGCCAGCAGTGAAACCCTGGGGCAGGGGGCCAACGAGCAGTACTTC.

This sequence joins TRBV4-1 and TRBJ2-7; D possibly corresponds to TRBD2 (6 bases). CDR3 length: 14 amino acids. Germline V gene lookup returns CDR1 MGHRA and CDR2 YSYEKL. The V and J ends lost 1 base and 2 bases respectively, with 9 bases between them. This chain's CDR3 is CASSQAEGAYEQYF. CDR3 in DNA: TGCGCCAGCAGCCAAGCGGAGGGAGCCTACGAGCAGTACTTC.

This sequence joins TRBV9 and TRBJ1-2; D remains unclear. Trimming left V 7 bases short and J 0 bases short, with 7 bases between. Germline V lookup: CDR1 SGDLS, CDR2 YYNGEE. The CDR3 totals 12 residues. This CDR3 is CASGEPNYGYTF. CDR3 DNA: TGTGCCAGCGGAGAGCCTAACTATGGCTACACCTTC.

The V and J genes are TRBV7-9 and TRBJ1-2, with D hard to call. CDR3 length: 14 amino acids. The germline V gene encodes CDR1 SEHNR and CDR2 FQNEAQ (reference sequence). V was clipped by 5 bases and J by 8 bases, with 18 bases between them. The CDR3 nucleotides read TGTGCCAGCAGCCCGGGATCCCAAGTCAGCGGCTACACCTTC. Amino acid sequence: CASSPGSQVSGYTF. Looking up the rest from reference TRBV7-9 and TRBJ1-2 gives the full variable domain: DTGVSQNPRHKITKRGQNVTFRCDPISEHNRLYWYRQTLGQGPEFLTYFQNEAQLEKSRLLSDRFSAERPKGSFSTLEIQRTEQGDSAMYLCASSPGSQVSGYTFGSGTRLTVV.

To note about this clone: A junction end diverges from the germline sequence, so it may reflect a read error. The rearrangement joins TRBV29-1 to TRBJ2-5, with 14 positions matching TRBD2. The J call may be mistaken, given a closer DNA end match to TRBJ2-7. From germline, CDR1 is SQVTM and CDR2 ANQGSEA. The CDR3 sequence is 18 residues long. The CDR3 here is CNVGGAGTSGRTLNEQYF. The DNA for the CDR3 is TGCAACGTTGGGGGCGCTGGGACTAGCGGGAGAACCTTGAACGAGCAGTACTTC.

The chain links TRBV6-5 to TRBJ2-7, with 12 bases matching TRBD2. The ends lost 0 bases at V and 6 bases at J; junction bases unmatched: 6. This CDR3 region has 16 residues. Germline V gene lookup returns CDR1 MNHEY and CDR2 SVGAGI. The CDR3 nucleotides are TGTGCCAGCAGTTACTCCCCTAGCGGGAGGGGTATCGAGCAGTACTTC. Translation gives CASSYSPSGRGIEQYF.

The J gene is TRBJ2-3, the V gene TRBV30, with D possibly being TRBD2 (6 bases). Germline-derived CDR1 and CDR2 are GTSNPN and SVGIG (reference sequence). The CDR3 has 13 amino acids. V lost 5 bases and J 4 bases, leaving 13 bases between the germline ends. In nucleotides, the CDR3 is TGTGCCTGGGGGACGGGGGTCGCAGATACGCAGTATTTT. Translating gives CAWGTGVADTQYF.